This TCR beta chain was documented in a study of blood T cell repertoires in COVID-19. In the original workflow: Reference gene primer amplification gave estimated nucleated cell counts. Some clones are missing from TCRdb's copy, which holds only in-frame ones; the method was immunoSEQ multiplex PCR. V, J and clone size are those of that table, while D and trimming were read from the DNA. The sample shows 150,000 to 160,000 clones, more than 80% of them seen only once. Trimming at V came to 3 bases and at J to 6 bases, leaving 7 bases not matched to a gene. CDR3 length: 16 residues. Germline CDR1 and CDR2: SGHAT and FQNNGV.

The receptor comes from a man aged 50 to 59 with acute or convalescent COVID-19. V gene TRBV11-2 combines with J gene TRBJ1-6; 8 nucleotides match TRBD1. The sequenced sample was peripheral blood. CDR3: CASSLDPTGVNSPLHF. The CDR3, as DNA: TGTGCCAGCAGCTTGGACCCGACAGGGGTTAATTCACCCCTCCACTTT.